These 26 T cell receptor beta chains were all obtained from the same sample, sequenced in a study of blood T cell repertoires in COVID-19. Assay used: immunoSEQ multiplex PCR; TCRdb lists only in-frame clones, some missing. The data show a few hundred thousand clones, approximately 90% seen once. The specimen sequenced was peripheral blood. All receptors come from a woman aged 30 to 39 with COVID-19, enrolled during active disease.

This clone was counted a few times. This chain uses TRBV30 with TRBJ1-5, with TRBD1 as a possible D gene (6 bases). The CDR3 sequence is 14 residues long. CDR1 is GTSNPN and CDR2 is SVGIG in the germline V gene (reference sequence). The V gene lost 1 base and the J gene lost 0 bases, with 7 bases spanning the gap. The CDR3 DNA reads as TGTGCCTGGAGTGCAGGGGATAGCAATCAGCCCCAGCATTTT. This translates into CAWSAGDSNQPQHF.

V usage is TRBV7-2 and J usage is TRBJ1-1, with 7 bases aligning to TRBD1. The junction had 7 bases not matched to a gene; V was cut back by 5 bases and J by 1 base. The CDR3 runs to 15 residues. CDR1 SGHTA and CDR2 FQGNSA come from the germline V gene. The CDR3 sequence is CASSQDRAGNTEAFF. DNA for the CDR3: TGTGCCAGCAGCCAAGACAGGGCGGGGAACACTGAAGCTTTCTTT. The variable domain in full, completed from reference TRBV7-2 and TRBJ1-1, reads GAGVSQSPSNKVTEKGKDVELRCDPISGHTALYWYRQSLGQGLEFLIYFQGNSAPDKSGLPSDRFSAERTGGSVSTLTIQRTQQEDSAVYLCASSQDRAGNTEAFFGQGTRLTVV.

The chain combines TRBV24-1 with TRBJ1-2; D is perhaps TRBD1 (6 bases). The CDR3 is made up of 17 amino acids. V was shortened by 4 bases and J by 8 bases, with 25 bases between the two germline ends. Germline values: CDR1 KGHDR, CDR2 SFDVKD. The CDR3, as DNA: TGTGCCACCAGTGACGACAACGGAGGGGGGGGCCTATACGGCTACACCTTC. Protein sequence: CATSDDNGGGGLYGYTF.

V is TRBV7-9 and J is TRBJ1-2; 8 bases are a match to TRBD1. The CDR3 sequence is 15 residues long. The V and J ends lost 5 bases and 5 bases, in that order; junction bases with no gene match: 10. Germline loops: CDR1 SEHNR, CDR2 FQNEAQ (reference sequence). The CDR3 nucleotides are TGTGCCAGCAGCCGAACATCAGGGGGCGTTTATGGCTACACCTTC. Translation gives CASSRTSGGVYGYTF.

V and J are TRBV3-1 (or the pseudogene TRBV3-2) and TRBJ2-3; 8 bases fit TRBD2. CDR1 LGHDT and CDR2 YNNKEL come from the germline V gene (reference sequence). The CDR3 is 17 amino acids. V lost 1 base, J lost 2 bases, and 8 bases stayed unmatched. This chain's CDR3 is CASSQARSGDFTDTQYF. The CDR3 DNA is TGTGCCAGCAGCCAAGCTCGTAGCGGGGATTTCACAGATACGCAGTATTTT.

V is TRBV24-1 and J is TRBJ2-5; tentatively, D is TRBD1 (5 bases). V lost 3 bases and J lost 2, with 12 bases in between. This CDR3 spans 15 amino acids. The germline V gene encodes CDR1 KGHDR and CDR2 SFDVKD. The CDR3 DNA reads as TGTGCCACCAGTGATCTGAAGGGGTCACAAGAGACCCAGTACTTC. Its translation: CATSDLKGSQETQYF.

The chain couples TRBV6-5 to TRBJ2-7; 9 positions agree with TRBD1. Per the germline V gene, CDR1 is MNHEY and CDR2 is SVGAGI. This CDR3 has 15 amino acids. V shed 0 bases and J 3 bases; nucleotides not matched to a gene: 3. The CDR3: CASSYSGTGFYEQYF. CDR3 nucleotides: TGTGCCAGCAGTTACTCGGGGACAGGGTTCTACGAGCAGTACTTC.

The CDR3 DNA follows: TGTGCCAGCAGCTCCCAGGGACTAGTAAGTCCCGAGCAGTACTTC. This translates into CASSSQGLVSPEQYF. The V call is TRBV6-2 or TRBV6-3, the J call TRBJ2-7, with 8 positions matching TRBD2. This CDR3 contains 15 residues. Trimming cost V 6 bases and J 6 bases; bases outside gene matches: 13. Germline V gene lookup returns CDR1 MNHEY and CDR2 SVGEGT.

V gene TRBV11-3 combines with J gene TRBJ2-1; TRBD2 matches at 7 bases. The CDR3 contains 15 residues. V lost 1 base and J lost 6; bases outside the gene matches: 6. Germline lookup yields CDR1 SGHNT and CDR2 YENEEA. CDR3 sequence: CASSLGRLASNEQFF. The CDR3 DNA sequence: TGTGCCAGCAGCTTAGGGAGACTAGCCTCCAATGAGCAGTTCTTC. The full variable domain, its missing parts supplied by reference TRBV11-3 and TRBJ2-1, is EAGVVQSPRYKIIEKKQPVAFWCNPISGHNTLYWYLQNLGQGPELLIRYENEEAVDDSQLPKDRFSAERLKGVDSTLKIQPAELGDSAVYLCASSLGRLASNEQFFGPGTRLTVL.

V gene TRBV6-4 combines with J gene TRBJ2-7, with 8 positions matching TRBD2. The CDR3 is 14 amino acids. V lost 6 bases to trimming and J lost 1 base; unmatched junction nucleotides: 5. CDR1 is MRHNA, CDR2 SNTAGT, per germline. CDR3 nucleotides: TGTGCCAGCAGCCCCATAGCGGGGTCCTACGAGCAGTACTTC. Residues: CASSPIAGSYEQYF.

The chain has TRBV7-9 and TRBJ1-2; D remains ambiguous. CDR1 and CDR2 (germline): SEHNR, FQNEAQ (reference sequence). Deletions cut 4 bases from V and 6 bases from J, with 6 bases between. CDR3 length equals 11 residues. The DNA for the CDR3 is TGTGCCAGCAGCTCGGGGAATGGCTACACCTTC. It translates to CASSSGNGYTF.

V and J are TRBV7-3 and TRBJ2-7; 7 nucleotides match TRBD2. V gave up 6 bases and J gave up 6 bases; unmatched junction bases: 11. CDR3 length: 14 amino acids. Germline-derived CDR1 and CDR2 are SGHTA and FQGTGA. In DNA, the CDR3 is TGTGCCAGCAGGTCCGGGGGGTCCTACGGCGAGCAGTACTTC. Translated: CASRSGGSYGEQYF. The full variable domain, its missing parts supplied by reference TRBV7-3 and TRBJ2-7, is GAGVSQTPSNKVTEKGKYVELRCDPISGHTALYWYRQSLGQGPEFLIYFQGTGAADDSGLPNDRFFAVRPEGSVSTLKIQRTERGDSAVYLCASRSGGSYGEQYFGPGTRLTVT.

The V and J genes are TRBV28 and TRBJ2-2; 11 nucleotides align to TRBD2. Germline lookup yields CDR1 MDHEN and CDR2 SYDVKM. The trim removed 3 bases at V and 6 bases at J, leaving 3 bases unmatched. The CDR3 length is 15 residues. For the CDR3, the DNA is TGTGCCAGCAGTTTTGCTAGCGGGAGGTCCGGGGAGCTGTTTTTT. This codes for CASSFASGRSGELFF.

This sequence joins TRBV6-6 and TRBJ2-1; 8 nucleotides match TRBD2. CDR1 and CDR2 from the germline V gene are MNHNY and SVGAGI (reference sequence). This CDR3 has 14 residues. Losses at the gene ends were 3 bases for V and 6 bases for J; bases not matched to a gene: 4. CDR3 DNA sequence: TGTGCCAGCAGTTATCGGGAGGGCCTCAATGAGCAGTTCTTC. The encoded protein is CASSYREGLNEQFF.

The gene calls are TRBV10-1 and TRBJ2-3, with D perhaps TRBD2 (5 bases). The germline CDR1 and CDR2 sequences are WNHNN and SYGVQD (reference sequence). The CDR3 runs 14 residues. Trimming took 3 bases from V and 4 from J, leaving 11 bases between them. CDR3 protein: CASSDEGLADTQYF. CDR3 bases: TGCGCCAGCAGTGACGAGGGTTTGGCAGATACGCAGTATTTT.

Note on this clone: Other DNA sequences from this sample encode an identical CDR3 as well. V usage is TRBV5-1 and J usage is TRBJ1-5; TRBD1 aligns across 9 bases. The V segment lost 4 bases and the J segment 6 bases; nucleotides outside the gene matches: 2. CDR1 and CDR2 (germline): SGHRS, YFSETQ. The CDR3 is 13 residues long. CDR3 protein: CASSPGQGQPQHF. As DNA, the CDR3 is TGCGCCAGCAGCCCGGGACAGGGTCAGCCCCAGCATTTT.

This clone has only one observation. The chain couples TRBV7-2 to TRBJ2-3; no firm D call. V shed 5 bases and J shed 1 base, with 4 bases lying between them. CDR3 length equals 12 residues. Germline V gene data show CDR1 as SGHTA and CDR2 as FQGNSA. CDR3 nucleotide sequence: TGTGCCAGCAGCCCCGGCACAGATACGCAGTATTTT. Translation: CASSPGTDTQYF. The full variable domain, completed using reference TRBV7-2 and TRBJ2-3, is GAGVSQSPSNKVTEKGKDVELRCDPISGHTALYWYRQSLGQGLEFLIYFQGNSAPDKSGLPSDRFSAERTGGSVSTLTIQRTQQEDSAVYLCASSPGTDTQYFGPGTRLTVL.

This chain connects TRBV4-1 to TRBJ1-2; 7 bases line up with TRBD1. CDR1 and CDR2 from the germline V gene are MGHRA and YSYEKL. V shed 2 bases and J 3 bases; nucleotides not matched to a gene: 9. The CDR3 is 16 residues long. The CDR3 DNA sequence: TGCGCCAGCAGCCAACTCCCCGACAGGGTGGACTATGGCTACACCTTC. This encodes CASSQLPDRVDYGYTF.

This sequence joins TRBV27 and TRBJ1-3; no reliable D call. Trimming removed 10 bases at V and 7 bases at J, with 23 bases between. CDR3 length: 15 residues. Germline CDR1 and CDR2: MNHEY and SMNVEV (reference sequence). The CDR3 sequence is CATKDGNPWRNTIYF. CDR3 DNA: TGTGCCACAAAGGACGGAAACCCCTGGAGGAACACCATATATTTT.

The chain is built from TRBV6-2 or TRBV6-3 and TRBJ1-2, with TRBD1 as a possible D gene (6 bases). Germline V gene data show CDR1 as MNHEY and CDR2 as SVGEGT. The CDR3 has 16 residues. The V end was cut by 3 bases, the J end by 5 bases, with 19 bases between. The CDR3 bases are TGTGCCAGCAGTTATTTCGGACTCAGGGGTCAGTATGGCTACACCTTC. As protein: CASSYFGLRGQYGYTF.

The chain links TRBV3-1 (or the pseudogene TRBV3-2) to TRBJ2-3; D unclear. The CDR3 sequence is 14 residues long. Between the trimmed V and J ends, which lost 1 base and 3 bases, there was a span of 8 bases. Per germline, CDR1 LGHDT and CDR2 YNNKEL (reference sequence). In nucleotides, the CDR3 is TGTGCCAGCAGCCAAGCCGGGTTGACAGATACGCAGTATTTT. It specifies CASSQAGLTDTQYF.

The rearrangement joins TRBV4-1 to TRBJ2-5; TRBD2 aligns across 10 bases. The CDR3 runs 13 residues. The germline V gene has CDR1 MGHRA and CDR2 YSYEKL. With V trimmed by 7 bases and J by 4 bases, 3 bases remained unmatched. The CDR3 is CASTRLAGETQYF. CDR3 nucleotides: TGCGCCAGCACCCGACTAGCGGGAGAGACCCAGTACTTC.

This rearrangement joins TRBV11-2 to TRBJ2-1; D might be TRBD2 (5 bases). CDR1 SGHAT and CDR2 FQNNGV come from the germline V gene. The CDR3 consists of 15 residues. Trimming took off 1 base at V and 8 bases at J, with 15 bases between the two ends. The CDR3 DNA sequence: TGTGCCAGCAGCTTAGGTGGGAGAGGTATTGATGAGCAGTTCTTC. This sequence encodes CASSLGGRGIDEQFF.

The V gene is TRBV2, the J gene TRBJ1-2; D may be TRBD1 (5 bases). Germline CDR1 and CDR2: SNHLY and FYNNEI. The CDR3 is 14 amino acids. Trimming removed 1 base at V and 8 bases at J, with 14 bases between. The CDR3 DNA follows: TGTGCCAGCAGTGAAGAGTCAGGGTTGCGCGGCTACACCTTC. Translated, it gives CASSEESGLRGYTF.

The rearrangement joins TRBV9 to TRBJ2-7, with D maybe TRBD2 (6 bases). V lost 2 bases and J 4 bases, leaving 16 bases between the germline ends. The CDR3 is 15 residues long. Germline CDR1 and CDR2: SGDLS and YYNGEE. In DNA form, the CDR3 reads TGTGCCAGCAGCGTTGGGGAACTAGCATCATACGAGCAGTACTTC. Amino acids: CASSVGELASYEQYF.

The chain has TRBV30 and TRBJ1-2, with 8 bases lining up with TRBD1. This CDR3 comprises 15 residues. CDR1 is GTSNPN and CDR2 is SVGIG in the germline V gene (reference sequence). After removal of 1 base from V and 8 bases from J, the junction contained 12 bases not matched to a gene. CDR3 protein: CAWSASSTGGKGYTF. The CDR3 DNA reads as TGTGCCTGGAGTGCATCATCAACAGGGGGGAAAGGCTACACCTTC.